One sample yielded the 5 T cell receptor beta chains listed below, sequenced in a study of OX40 agonist ivuxolimab in advanced cancers. The assay was immunoSEQ multiplex PCR, and TCRdb's table has in-frame clones only and misses some. The sample holds roughly 79,000 clones, more than 80% seen once. Sequencing was performed on CD4+ or CD8+ T cells sorted from blood, taken in a trial of the OX40 agonist ivuxolimab. These receptors came from an adult with an advanced solid tumor such as melanoma, head and neck, liver or kidney cancer.

The rearrangement uses TRBV28 and TRBJ2-5; 7 positions match TRBD1. Germline CDR1 is MDHEN and CDR2 is SYDVKM. The V gene end was trimmed by 8 bases and the J gene end by 5 bases; junction bases not matched to a gene: 8. CDR3 size: 13 residues. The CDR3 is CASSGQARETQYF. The CDR3 DNA reads as TGTGCCAGCTCCGGACAGGCAAGGGAGACCCAGTACTTC.

This chain connects TRBV5-1 to TRBJ2-7, with TRBD2 matching over 10 bases. The junction had 21 bases not matched to a gene; V was cut back by 4 bases and J by 5 bases. CDR1 is SGHRS, CDR2 YFSETQ, per germline. The CDR3 covers 19 residues. Here the CDR3 reads CASSPGIGSGRAVTHEQYF. CDR3 nucleotides: TGCGCCAGCAGCCCCGGGATTGGCAGCGGGAGGGCCGTAACCCACGAGCAGTACTTC.

The rearrangement links TRBV7-2 to TRBJ2-2; TRBD1 matches at 7 bases. Germline V gives CDR1 SGHTA, CDR2 FQGNSA. V was pared by 2 bases and J by 7 bases, with 10 bases of the junction left unmatched. This CDR3 is built from 16 residues. The CDR3 spells CASSLNRGGNGGELFF. Here the CDR3 DNA reads TGTGCCAGCAGCTTAAATCGAGGGGGCAATGGCGGGGAGCTGTTTTTT.

The chain recombines TRBV19 with TRBJ2-1; D is perhaps TRBD1 (5 bases). V lost 3 bases, J lost 8 bases, and 14 bases lay in between. CDR1 is LNHDA and CDR2 is SQIVND in the germline V gene (reference sequence). The CDR3 contains 14 residues. The CDR3 reads CASSILKGNDEQFF. For the CDR3, the DNA is TGTGCCAGTAGTATCTTGAAGGGGAACGATGAGCAGTTCTTC.

The chain has TRBV6-1 and TRBJ1-1; D unclear. Trimming left V 3 bases short and J 2 bases short, with 10 bases between. The length of the CDR3 is 14 residues. CDR1 and CDR2 (germline): MNHNS, SASEGT. DNA for the CDR3: TGTGCCAGCAGTGACCCCTCGAGAAACACTGAAGCTTTCTTT. Amino acids: CASSDPSRNTEAFF.